A single sample gave rise to the 29 T cell receptor beta chains below, sequenced in a study of T-cell memory formation after mild COVID-19. TCRdb reanalysed the 5' RACE reads using MiXCR and keeps one entry per CDR3 protein. The repertoire holds around 180,000 distinct CDR3 sequences, with about a sixth as singletons. Sequencing used PBMCs or a T cell subset sorted from them (not recorded which). Source of these receptors: an adult woman who had mild COVID-19 (a few samples of this study predate the infection). Cell type and time point are not known.

This clonotype appeared many times. V and J are TRBV12-3 or TRBV12-4 and TRBJ2-7, with 15 bases aligning to TRBD2. This CDR3 is 17 amino acids long. Losses at the gene ends were 6 bases for V and 2 bases for J; bases not matched to a gene: 8. The chain's CDR3 is CASSRGLAGGGTYEQYF. CDR3 coding DNA: TGTGCCAGCAGCAGAGGACTAGCGGGAGGGGGAACCTACGAGCAGTACTTC.

This clonotype was detected a few times. This rearrangement joins TRBV7-9 to TRBJ1-4; 7 positions match TRBD1. This CDR3 is built from 15 residues. V was clipped by 3 bases and J by 4 bases; unmatched bases: 5. Germline V gene lookup returns CDR1 SEHNR and CDR2 FQNEAQ (reference sequence). CDR3: CASSLRGTVNEKLFF. The DNA of the CDR3 is TGTGCCAGCAGCTTGAGGGGGACAGTTAATGAAAAACTGTTTTTT.

Ten or more counts support this clonotype. The chain carries TRBV25-1 and TRBJ2-7; TRBD1 matches at 9 bases. This CDR3 contains 15 residues. Germline V gene sequence: CDR1 MGHDK, CDR2 SYGVNS. V lost 5 bases, J lost 4 bases, and 9 bases stayed unmatched. The CDR3 DNA follows: TGTGCCAGCAGTAACGCCGGGACAGGGATGTACGAGCAGTACTTC. This encodes CASSNAGTGMYEQYF.

The rearrangement links TRBV12-3 or TRBV12-4 to TRBJ1-6; D gene uncertain. Between the trimmed V and J ends, which lost 3 bases and 0 bases, there was a span of 9 bases. The CDR3 consists of 16 residues. CDR3 region: CASSFIGSSYNSPLHF. The CDR3 bases are TGTGCCAGCAGTTTCATTGGGAGCTCCTATAATTCACCCCTCCACTTT.

The chain combines TRBV7-2 with TRBJ1-4, with D unresolved. The CDR3 consists of 15 residues. The V end was cut by 1 base, the J end by 4 bases, with 10 bases between. The V gene's germline CDR1 is SGHTA and CDR2 FQGNSA. The CDR3 nucleotides read TGTGCCAGCAGCTTAGACCTAGCCCTTAATGAAAAACTGTTTTTT. Its translation: CASSLDLALNEKLFF.

This clonotype was detected only a few times. The chain uses TRBV11-2 and TRBJ2-3; D might be TRBD1 (6 bases). The CDR3 loop spans 16 amino acids. The V gene's germline CDR1 is SGHAT and CDR2 FQNNGV. Trimming pared 6 bases from V and 6 bases from J, leaving 22 bases between. The CDR3 nucleotides read TGTGCCAGCAGTTCGGGTGGTCGGACAGATTCGGATACGCAGTATTTT. It codes for CASSSGGRTDSDTQYF.

This clonotype was counted at least ten times. The V gene is TRBV27, the J gene TRBJ2-1; TRBD1 aligns across 7 bases. The CDR3 sequence is 17 residues long. The ends lost 6 bases at V and 0 bases at J; junction bases unmatched: 11. Germline assignment: CDR1 MNHEY and CDR2 SMNVEV (reference sequence). In DNA form, the CDR3 reads TGTGCCAGCAGCGCTGGGTGGGGACAGTCCTCCTACAATGAGCAGTTCTTC. Protein product: CASSAGWGQSSYNEQFF.

The chain employs TRBV5-6 and TRBJ2-5, with no clear D. V dropped 0 bases and J dropped 8 bases, with 11 bases sitting between them. Germline loops: CDR1 SGHDT, CDR2 YYEEEE. This CDR3 region has 13 residues. Written as DNA, the CDR3 is TGTGCCAGCAGCTTGGGGCAGGCCCGAACCCAGTACTTC. It is translated as CASSLGQARTQYF.

In this sample, this clonotype turned up a few times. The chain employs TRBV6-6 and TRBJ2-1, with TRBD1 identical over 10 bases. Germline V lookup: CDR1 MNHNY, CDR2 SVGAGI (reference sequence). CDR3 length: 14 residues. After removal of 5 bases from V and 4 bases from J, the junction contained 2 bases not matched to a gene. CDR3 protein: CASSKGQGYNEQFF. Here the CDR3 DNA reads TGTGCCAGCAGTAAGGGACAGGGGTACAATGAGCAGTTCTTC.

The DNA of the CDR3 is TGTGCCAGCACCAGGACGGGACAGGAGAACACTGAAGCTTTCTTT. Its translation is CASTRTGQENTEAFF. This rearrangement joins TRBV6-6 to TRBJ1-1; TRBD1 aligns across 8 bases. Germline V gene sequence: CDR1 MNHNY, CDR2 SVGAGI (reference sequence). The CDR3 is 15 residues long. The trim removed 7 bases at V and 1 base at J, leaving 8 bases unmatched.

The gene calls are TRBV27 and TRBJ2-5, with 11 bases aligning to TRBD2. Germline V gene data show CDR1 as MNHEY and CDR2 as SMNVEV (reference sequence). V lost 6 bases and J lost 3; bases outside the gene matches: 9. This CDR3 has 16 residues. CDR3 sequence (DNA): TGTGCCAGCAGCGGGCTAGCGGGGGGCCCGGAAGAGACCCAGTACTTC. Its translation is CASSGLAGGPEETQYF.

The chain has TRBV6-6 and TRBJ1-1; TRBD1 is a possible D gene (6 bases). Germline V CDR1 and CDR2: MNHNY, SVGAGI (reference sequence). Trimming took 0 bases from V and 1 from J, leaving 12 bases between them. This CDR3 comprises 16 residues. CDR3 protein: CASSYSEGVQNTEAFF. For the CDR3, the DNA is TGTGCCAGCAGTTACTCGGAGGGGGTTCAGAACACTGAAGCTTTCTTT.

This clonotype was detected only a few times. V usage is TRBV5-1 and J usage is TRBJ2-2; 9 bases align to TRBD1. Germline V CDR1 and CDR2: SGHRS, YFSETQ. The length of the CDR3 is 14 residues. Trimming at V came to 4 bases and at J to 7 bases, leaving 5 bases not matched to a gene. CDR3 sequence reads: CASSRDREGGELFF. The CDR3 nucleotides are TGCGCCAGCAGCCGGGACAGGGAAGGCGGGGAGCTGTTTTTT.

The chain is built from TRBV6-2 or TRBV6-3 and TRBJ2-1; TRBD2 agrees at 13 bases. This CDR3 comprises 18 residues. V gave up 0 bases and J gave up 3 bases; unmatched junction bases: 5. CDR1 is MNHEY, CDR2 SVGEGT, per germline. CDR3 sequence: CASSYSRTSGGFYNEQFF. For the CDR3, the DNA is TGTGCCAGCAGTTACTCCCGGACTAGCGGGGGATTCTACAATGAGCAGTTCTTC.

The CDR3 nucleotides are TGTGCTAGTGGCCCTGGTCTAGCGGGAGTGGTCAGTGAGCAGTTCTTC. Its protein product is CASGPGLAGVVSEQFF. The V call is TRBV12-5, the J call TRBJ2-1; 10 bases are shared with TRBD2. V shed 6 bases, J shed 9 bases, and the junction held 14 bases outside the gene matches. Germline V CDR1 and CDR2: LGHNT, FRNRAP. CDR3 length equals 16 residues.

The chain combines TRBV4-3 with TRBJ2-1; 14 bases fit TRBD2. Germline V CDR1 and CDR2: LGHNA, YSLEER. This CDR3 contains 16 residues. Trimming cost V 0 bases and J 12 bases; bases outside gene matches: 7. The CDR3 coding sequence is TGCGCCAGCAGCCAAGATGGGACTAGCGGGAGATCCGCGCAGTTCTTC. Amino acids: CASSQDGTSGRSAQFF.

This clonotype was picked up a small number of times. The chain employs TRBV29-1 and TRBJ2-5; D is ambiguous. Germline-derived CDR1 and CDR2 are SQVTM and ANQGSEA. Trimming stripped 4 bases from V and 2 bases from J, with 17 bases between. This CDR3 spans 15 amino acids. This chain's CDR3 is CSVAIPKHLQETQYF. The CDR3 nucleotides read TGCAGCGTTGCGATCCCGAAACACTTACAAGAGACCCAGTACTTC.

V and J are TRBV6-2 or TRBV6-3 and TRBJ2-7, with D possibly TRBD1 on 6 matching bases. Trimming took off 6 bases at V and 1 base at J, with 10 bases between the two ends. CDR3 size: 13 residues. CDR1 MNHEY and CDR2 SVGEGT come from the germline V gene. DNA for the CDR3: TGTGCCAGCAGGCGGACAGCGTCCTACGAGCAGTACTTC. This codes for CASRRTASYEQYF.

The table lists this clonotype with a count of one. This CDR3 reads CASSLTAGRETQYF. CDR3 bases: TGTGCCAGCAGTTTAACAGCAGGGAGAGAGACCCAGTACTTC. The V gene is TRBV27, the J gene TRBJ2-5, with D possibly called TRBD1 or TRBD2 (5 bases each). Germline V gene lookup returns CDR1 MNHEY and CDR2 SMNVEV (reference sequence). The V gene lost 2 bases and the J gene lost 4 bases, with 11 bases spanning the gap. CDR3 length equals 14 residues.

This clonotype was picked up a small number of times. A junction end diverges from the germline sequence, so it may reflect a read error. The V and J genes are TRBV6-1 and TRBJ1-1; D is unresolved. CDR1 and CDR2 from the germline V gene are MNHNS and SASEGT. The CDR3 loop spans 14 amino acids. The CDR3 spells CATSGEKVNTEAFF. The CDR3 DNA sequence: TGTGCCACCAGTGGGGAAAAAGTAAACACTGAAGCTTTCTTT.

This sequence joins TRBV6-1 and TRBJ2-2; 11 bases map to TRBD1. The germline V gene has CDR1 MNHNS and CDR2 SASEGT. The CDR3 sequence is 16 residues long. Trimming took 2 bases from V and 10 from J; bases not matched to a gene: 9. The CDR3 spells CASSEMPGQGATELFF. As DNA, the CDR3 is TGTGCCAGCAGTGAAATGCCCGGACAGGGGGCGACGGAGCTGTTTTTT.

This clonotype came up many times. The chain combines TRBV7-8 with TRBJ2-1, with TRBD2 matching over 8 bases. The V gene's germline CDR1 is SGHVS and CDR2 FQNEAQ. The CDR3 runs to 18 residues. Germline trimming cut 3 bases from V and 6 bases from J; bases unmatched to any gene: 16. The CDR3 region has the DNA TGTGCCAGCAGCTTGGACGAACTAGCGGTCGAAGATTTCAATGAGCAGTTCTTC. Residues: CASSLDELAVEDFNEQFF.

This clonotype was observed many times. This chain uses TRBV7-8 with TRBJ2-4; maybe TRBD1 (6 bases). CDR1 is SGHVS, CDR2 FQNEAQ, per germline. The V gene lost 5 bases and the J gene lost 0 bases, with 17 bases spanning the gap. This CDR3 comprises 17 residues. The CDR3 reads CASSVGYGQLAKNIQYF. CDR3 nucleotide sequence: TGTGCCAGCAGCGTGGGGTACGGACAGCTAGCCAAAAACATTCAGTACTTC.

The V gene is TRBV6-2 or TRBV6-3, the J gene TRBJ2-1; TRBD2 is a possible D gene (7 bases). Trimming took 7 bases from V and 15 from J, leaving 22 bases between them. CDR1 and CDR2 (germline): MNHEY, SVGEGT. The CDR3 consists of 13 residues. CDR3 bases: TGTGCCAGCACTTGGGGGGGCCTACCGCAGTTGTTCTTC. Protein sequence: CASTWGGLPQLFF.

V usage is TRBV6-6 and J usage is TRBJ1-5; 9 bases agree with TRBD1. V lost 2 bases, J lost 6 bases, and 2 bases stayed unmatched. Germline V gene sequence: CDR1 MNHNY, CDR2 SVGAGI (reference sequence). CDR3 size: 14 residues. This CDR3 is CASSYTGGVQPQHF. The DNA for the CDR3 is TGTGCCAGCAGTTACACAGGGGGCGTTCAGCCCCAGCATTTT.

The V call is TRBV7-3, the J call TRBJ1-1; D is perhaps TRBD1 (6 bases). Germline CDR1 reads SGHTA; CDR2 reads FQGTGA. The CDR3 is made up of 14 amino acids. V lost 2 bases and J lost 8, with 15 bases in between. For the CDR3, the DNA is TGTGCCAGCAGCTTAGACGGACAGCTAGCCGAAGCTTTCTTT. The encoded protein is CASSLDGQLAEAFF.

This clonotype was seen a few times. In DNA form, the CDR3 reads TGTGCCAGCAGCTTCGGGTGGGGCAATGAGCAGTTCTTC. It translates to CASSFGWGNEQFF. The rearrangement uses TRBV7-6 and TRBJ2-1, with D unclear. Trimming removed 3 bases from V and 6 bases from J, with 9 bases in between. The germline CDR1 and CDR2 sequences are SGHVS and FNYEAQ. The CDR3 is made up of 13 amino acids. The whole variable domain, filled in from reference TRBV7-6 and TRBJ2-1, reads GAGVSQSPRYKVTKRGQDVALRCDPISGHVSLYWYRQALGQGPEFLTYFNYEAQQDKSGLPNDRFSAERPEGSISTLTIQRTEQRDSAMYRCASSFGWGNEQFFGPGTRLTVL.

This clonotype came up a few times. This chain joins TRBV4-2 and TRBJ2-4; D perhaps matches TRBD1 (6 bases). Trimming removed 0 bases from V and 6 bases from J, with 9 bases in between. CDR3 length equals 14 residues. In germline, CDR1 is LGHNA, CDR2 YNFKEQ. The CDR3 DNA follows: TGTGCCAGCAGCCAAGAAGCACAGGGAAACATTCAGTACTTC. Its translation is CASSQEAQGNIQYF.

This chain uses TRBV2 with TRBJ1-5, with a possible D match to TRBD1 (6 bases). Trimming shortened V by 8 bases and J by 4 bases, and 12 bases separated the two germline ends. Germline CDR1 is SNHLY and CDR2 is FYNNEI. The CDR3 runs to 13 residues. CDR3 sequence (DNA): TGTGCCAGCCAGGGGTATGAGAATCAGCCCCAGCATTTT. Translating it yields CASQGYENQPQHF.